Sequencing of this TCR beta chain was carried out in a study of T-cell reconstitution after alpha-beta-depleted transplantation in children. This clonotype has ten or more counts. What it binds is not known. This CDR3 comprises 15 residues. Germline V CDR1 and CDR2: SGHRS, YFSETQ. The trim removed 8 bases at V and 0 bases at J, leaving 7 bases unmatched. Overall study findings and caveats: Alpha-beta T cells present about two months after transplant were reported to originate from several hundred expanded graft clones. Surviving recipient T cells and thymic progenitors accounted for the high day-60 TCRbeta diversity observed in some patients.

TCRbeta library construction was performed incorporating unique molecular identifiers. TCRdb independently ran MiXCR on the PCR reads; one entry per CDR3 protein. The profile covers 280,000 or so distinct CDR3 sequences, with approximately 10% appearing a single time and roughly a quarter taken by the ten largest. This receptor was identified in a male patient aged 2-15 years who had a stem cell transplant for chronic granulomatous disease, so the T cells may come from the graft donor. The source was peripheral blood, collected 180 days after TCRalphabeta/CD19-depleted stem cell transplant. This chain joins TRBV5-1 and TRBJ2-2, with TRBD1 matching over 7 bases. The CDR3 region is CASASTGTNTGELFF. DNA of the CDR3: TGCGCCAGTGCGTCGACAGGGACGAACACCGGGGAGCTGTTTTTT.